This TCR beta chain stems from a study of CD8+ T cells in alopecia areata. Treatment in this sample: oral pan-JAK inhibitor, 5-10 mg twice daily. The CDR3 has 15 amino acids. Deletions cut 5 bases from V and 8 bases from J, with 19 bases between. The germline V gene has CDR1 SEHNR and CDR2 FQNEAQ (reference sequence). In its sample, this clone was seen a few times. Sequencing used cDNA as its template, made by extracting RNA and reverse transcribing it. Repertoires were generated with immunoSEQ multiplex PCR, while TCRdb's copy carries only in-frame clones and drops some. In the table there are over 80,000 clones, roughly 40% of which are singletons.

The specimen comprised CD8+ T cells sorted from blood, sampled at week 24, from a patient treated with tofacitinib. The clonotype comes from a human donor with alopecia areata. The rearrangement joins TRBV7-9 to TRBJ2-1, with D tentatively TRBD1 or TRBD2 (5 bases each). The CDR3 loop reads CASSGPGRSRDEQFF. The CDR3 nucleotides read TGTGCCAGCAGCGGGCCGGGACGGTCGCGGGATGAGCAGTTCTTC.